The clone carrying this TCR beta chain was counted only a few times. As yet, its antigen is unknown. The investigators reverse transcribed all of the isolated RNA, so they sequenced expressed TCRB transcripts. Here immunoSEQ multiplex PCR was the method, and the copy in TCRdb shows in-frame clones only, minus some. The sample has almost 350,000 clones, over 7% seen once. This sample is part of a study of beta chain features in type 1 diabetes. Study outcomes and limitations: For Type 1 diabetes patients, all four CD4+ subsets carried TCRB CDR3s that were moderately but significantly shorter. In comparison with healthy donors, patients had naive, central memory and Treg TCRB repertoires that appeared more similar.

Via the markers CD45RO/CCR7/CD25/CD127/CD95/CD27, stem cell-like memory, regulatory, central memory and naive CD4+ cells were sorted. The CDR3 contains 18 residues. CDR1 and CDR2 from the germline V gene are MDHEN and SYDVKM. V dropped 5 bases and J dropped 0; count of bases not matched to a gene: 10. The gene calls are TRBV28 and TRBJ1-3; 10 bases agree with TRBD1. The sequence was obtained from a man younger than 40 with type 1 diabetes. The sample taken for sequencing was central memory CD4+ T cells from blood. The CDR3 sequence is CASSPPGQGISSGNTIYF. CDR3 DNA: TGTGCCAGCAGTCCCCCGGGACAGGGGATTAGCTCTGGAAACACCATATATTTT.